The 8 T cell receptor beta chains in this list originate from one sample, sequenced in a study of identical twins. TCRdb reanalysed the 5' RACE reads using MiXCR and keeps one entry per CDR3 protein. The sample consists of 550,000 to 700,000 distinct CDR3 sequences, around 21% of them appearing once. These data were also filed under a second study, of T cells expressing NK-cell markers.

The specimen sequenced was PBMCs. Receptor source: a young woman in good health.

In its sample, this clonotype was seen once. The chain has TRBV7-9 and TRBJ2-5; 8 positions agree with TRBD2. The CDR3 is made up of 16 amino acids. CDR1 is SEHNR, CDR2 FQNEAQ, per germline (reference sequence). V shed 4 bases and J 2 bases; nucleotides not matched to a gene: 9. In DNA form, the CDR3 reads TGTGCCAGCAGCTCTCCCTCGGGGGGGCAGCAAGAGACCCAGTACTTC. It translates to CASSSPSGGQQETQYF.

The chain has TRBV19 and TRBJ2-7; 9 nucleotides match TRBD1. J lost 5 bases, V lost 2 bases, and 7 bases had no gene match. The CDR3 contains 15 residues. Germline lookup yields CDR1 LNHDA and CDR2 SQIVND (reference sequence). The chain's CDR3 is CASSIRGQGNHEQYF. The CDR3 DNA sequence: TGTGCCAGTAGTATACGAGGACAGGGGAACCACGAGCAGTACTTC.

In this sample, this clonotype turned up a few times. The rearrangement joins TRBV20-1 to TRBJ2-5; TRBD2 matches 7 bases. Germline assignment: CDR1 DFQATT and CDR2 SNEGSKA (reference sequence). V was pared by 6 bases and J by 5 bases, with 3 bases of the junction left unmatched. This CDR3 spans 11 amino acids. The CDR3 coding sequence is TGCAGTGCGGGAGGGGCGGAGACCCAGTACTTC. It is translated as CSAGGAETQYF.

The rearrangement uses TRBV4-2 and TRBJ2-7; 12 nucleotides line up with TRBD2. Germline lookup yields CDR1 LGHNA and CDR2 YNFKEQ. The length of the CDR3 is 15 residues. Germline trimming cut 1 base from V and 6 bases from J; bases unmatched to any gene: 4. The CDR3 nucleotides are TGTGCCAGCAGCCAAGCCCGGGGACTAGCGGGCGAGCAGTACTTC. Its translation: CASSQARGLAGEQYF.

This clonotype was counted between two and nine times. V is TRBV11-1 and J is TRBJ2-3; D is unresolved. The V and J ends lost 5 bases and 4 bases respectively, with 7 bases between them. The CDR3 runs 12 residues. Germline-derived CDR1 and CDR2 are SGHAT and FQDESV (reference sequence). CDR3 region: CASSTQADTQYF. The CDR3 coding sequence is TGTGCCAGCAGCACCCAGGCAGATACGCAGTATTTT.

In its sample, this clonotype was seen many times. The rearrangement joins TRBV10-3 to TRBJ1-5, with D unclear. Germline V CDR1 and CDR2: ENHRY, SYGVKD. The CDR3 length is 14 residues. V lost 4 bases and J 5 bases, leaving 12 bases between the germline ends. CDR3 sequence reads: CAISGTGWDQPQHF. CDR3 coding DNA: TGTGCCATCAGTGGAACCGGTTGGGATCAGCCCCAGCATTTT.

The table lists this clonotype with many counts. The chain carries TRBV7-2 and TRBJ2-7; D is undetermined. In germline, CDR1 is SGHTA, CDR2 FQGNSA. The CDR3 sequence is 11 residues long. V gave up 5 bases and J gave up 9 bases, with 11 bases separating them. CDR3 in DNA: TGTGCCAGCAGCCCCGGTCGCAGGCAGTACTTC. Its translation is CASSPGRRQYF.

There are a few counts of this clonotype. V and J are TRBV20-1 and TRBJ2-1; tentatively, D is TRBD1 or TRBD2 (5 bases each). This CDR3 is 15 amino acids long. Germline CDR1 and CDR2: DFQATT and SNEGSKA (reference sequence). With 0 bases removed from V and 7 bases from J, the gap between germline ends came to 16 bases. The CDR3 DNA follows: TGCAGTGCTAGAGAAACAGGCGGCCCGGGGAATGAGCAGTTCTTC. This encodes CSARETGGPGNEQFF.